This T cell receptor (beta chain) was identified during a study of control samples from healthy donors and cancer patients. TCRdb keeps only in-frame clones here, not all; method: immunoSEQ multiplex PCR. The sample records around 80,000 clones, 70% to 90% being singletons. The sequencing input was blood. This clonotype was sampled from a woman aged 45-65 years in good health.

The DNA for the CDR3 is TGCAGTGCTAGTAGGGGCGGTTCGGTCACAGATACGCAGTATTTT. This codes for CSASRGGSVTDTQYF. The chain uses TRBV20-1 and TRBJ2-3, with D possibly being TRBD1 (5 bases). Germline CDR1 and CDR2: DFQATT and SNEGSKA (reference sequence). This CDR3 is built from 15 residues. The V and J ends lost 3 bases and 2 bases respectively, with 15 bases between them.